The clone carrying this T cell receptor beta chain was observed a handful of times. What it recognizes is unknown. This entry comes from a study of T-cell memory formation after mild COVID-19. General study findings and limits: Whereas later expanders leaned CD4+, clones contracting day 15 to 85 showed a balanced CD4/CD8 makeup.

From the 5' RACE reads, TCRdb called clonotypes with MiXCR, one entry per CDR3 protein. The table records around 250,000 distinct CDR3 sequences, around 10% of them present only once. The length of the CDR3 is 15 residues. After removal of 6 bases from V and 6 bases from J, the junction contained 11 bases not matched to a gene. CDR1 and CDR2 (germline): KGHSH, LQKENI. This TCR was sampled from a man younger than 35 who had mild COVID-19 (a few samples of this study predate the infection). Cell type and time point are not known. What was sequenced was PBMCs or a T cell subset sorted from them (not recorded which). The V call is TRBV18, the J call TRBJ2-7; 10 nucleotides align to TRBD1. The CDR3 region is CASSVSGTGEVEQYF. The DNA for the CDR3 is TGTGCCAGCTCCGTTTCCGGGACAGGGGAGGTCGAGCAGTACTTC.